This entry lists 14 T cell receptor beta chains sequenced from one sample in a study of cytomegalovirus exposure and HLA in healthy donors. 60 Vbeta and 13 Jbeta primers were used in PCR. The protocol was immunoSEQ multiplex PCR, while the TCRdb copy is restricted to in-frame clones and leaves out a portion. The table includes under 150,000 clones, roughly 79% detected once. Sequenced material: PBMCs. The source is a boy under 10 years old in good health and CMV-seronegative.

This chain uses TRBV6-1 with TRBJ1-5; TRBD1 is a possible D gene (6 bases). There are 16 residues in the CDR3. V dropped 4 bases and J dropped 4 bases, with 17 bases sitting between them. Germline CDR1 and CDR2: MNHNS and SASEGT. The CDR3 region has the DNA TGTGCCAGCAGTGCCAACAGGGAAACGACTAATCAGCCCCAGCATTTT. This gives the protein CASSANRETTNQPQHF.

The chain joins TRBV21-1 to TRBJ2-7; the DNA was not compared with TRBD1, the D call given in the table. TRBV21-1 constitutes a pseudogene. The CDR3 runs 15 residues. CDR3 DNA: TGTGCCAGCAGCAGGGAGACAGGCGACAAGAACGTGCAGTACGTC. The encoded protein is CASSRETGDKNVQYV.

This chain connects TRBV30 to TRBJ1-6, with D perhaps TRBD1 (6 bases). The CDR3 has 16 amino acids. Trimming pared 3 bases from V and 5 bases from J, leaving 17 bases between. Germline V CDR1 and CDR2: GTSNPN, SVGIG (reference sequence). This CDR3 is CAWSPTGKMDNSPLHF. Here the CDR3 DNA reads TGTGCCTGGAGCCCGACAGGAAAGATGGATAATTCACCCCTCCACTTT.

CDR3 nucleotide sequence: TGTGCCTGTCTCTTAGCGGGGAAAGGGGAGACCCAGTACTTC. Amino acid sequence: CACLLAGKGETQYF. This chain links TRBV30 with TRBJ2-5, with TRBD2 identical over 8 bases. Germline CDR1 GTSNPN, CDR2 SVGIG (reference sequence). V was clipped by 6 bases and J by 5 bases; unmatched bases: 11. The CDR3 totals 14 residues.

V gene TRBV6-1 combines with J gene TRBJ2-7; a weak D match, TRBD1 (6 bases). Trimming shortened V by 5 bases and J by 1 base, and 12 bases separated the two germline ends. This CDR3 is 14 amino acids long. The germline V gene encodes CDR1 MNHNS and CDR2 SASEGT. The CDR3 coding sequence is TGTGCCAGCAGTCAACACAGGGATTCCTACGAGCAGTACTTC. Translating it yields CASSQHRDSYEQYF.

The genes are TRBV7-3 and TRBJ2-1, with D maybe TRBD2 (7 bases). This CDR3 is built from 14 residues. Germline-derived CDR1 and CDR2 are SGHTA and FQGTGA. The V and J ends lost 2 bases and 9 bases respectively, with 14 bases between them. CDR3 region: CASSLAGALGEQFF. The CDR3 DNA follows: TGTGCCAGCAGCTTAGCGGGGGCTCTCGGTGAGCAGTTCTTC.

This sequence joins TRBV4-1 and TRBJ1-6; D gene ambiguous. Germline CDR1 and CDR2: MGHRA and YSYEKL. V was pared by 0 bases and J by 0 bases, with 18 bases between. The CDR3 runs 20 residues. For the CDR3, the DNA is TGCGCCAGCAGCCAAGACGGAGGTACTTCTAAGAGCTCCTATAATTCACCCCTCCACTTT. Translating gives CASSQDGGTSKSSYNSPLHF.

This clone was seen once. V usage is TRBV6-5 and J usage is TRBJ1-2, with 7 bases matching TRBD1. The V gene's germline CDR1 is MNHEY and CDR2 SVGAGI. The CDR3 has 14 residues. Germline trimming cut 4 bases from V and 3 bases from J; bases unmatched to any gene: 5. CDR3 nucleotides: TGTGCCAGCAGTTTGACAGGGCCACACTATGGCTACACCTTC. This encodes CASSLTGPHYGYTF.

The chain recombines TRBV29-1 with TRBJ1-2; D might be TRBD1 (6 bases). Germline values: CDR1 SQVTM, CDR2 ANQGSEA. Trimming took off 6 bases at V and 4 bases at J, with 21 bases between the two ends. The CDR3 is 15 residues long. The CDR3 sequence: CSVGKQAGAGYGYTF. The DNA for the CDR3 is TGCAGCGTCGGCAAGCAGGCAGGGGCGGGCTATGGCTACACCTTC.

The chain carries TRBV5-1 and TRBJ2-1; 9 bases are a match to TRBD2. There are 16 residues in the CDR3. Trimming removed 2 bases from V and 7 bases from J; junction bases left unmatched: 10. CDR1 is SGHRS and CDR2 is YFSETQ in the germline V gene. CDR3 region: CASSFGAGGPVNEQFF. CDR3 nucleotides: TGCGCCAGCAGCTTCGGTGCGGGAGGGCCGGTAAATGAGCAGTTCTTC.

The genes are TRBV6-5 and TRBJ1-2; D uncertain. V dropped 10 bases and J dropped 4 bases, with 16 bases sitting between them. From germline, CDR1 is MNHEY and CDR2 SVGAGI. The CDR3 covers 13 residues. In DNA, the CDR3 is TGTGCCACCGCCGGGGAATTTCCCTATGGCTACACCTTC. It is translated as CATAGEFPYGYTF.

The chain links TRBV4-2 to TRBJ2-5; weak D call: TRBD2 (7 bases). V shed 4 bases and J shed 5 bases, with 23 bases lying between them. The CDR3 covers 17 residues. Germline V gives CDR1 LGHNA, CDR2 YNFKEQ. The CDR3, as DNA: TGTGCCAGCAGCCCTAACTGGGGAGGGGGAGGGGACGAGACCCAGTACTTC. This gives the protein CASSPNWGGGGDETQYF.

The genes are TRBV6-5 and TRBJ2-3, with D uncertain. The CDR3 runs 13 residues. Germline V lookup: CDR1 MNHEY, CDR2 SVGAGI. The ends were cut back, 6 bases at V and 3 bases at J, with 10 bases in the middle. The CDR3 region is CASSPEWTDTQYF. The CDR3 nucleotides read TGTGCCAGCAGCCCCGAGTGGACAGATACGCAGTATTTT.

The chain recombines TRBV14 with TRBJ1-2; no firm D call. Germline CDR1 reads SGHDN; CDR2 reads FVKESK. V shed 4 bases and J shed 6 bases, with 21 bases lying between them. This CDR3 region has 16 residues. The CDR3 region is CASSPEGYTFYDGYTF. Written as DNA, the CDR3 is TGTGCCAGCAGCCCCGAGGGATACACCTTCTACGATGGCTACACCTTC.